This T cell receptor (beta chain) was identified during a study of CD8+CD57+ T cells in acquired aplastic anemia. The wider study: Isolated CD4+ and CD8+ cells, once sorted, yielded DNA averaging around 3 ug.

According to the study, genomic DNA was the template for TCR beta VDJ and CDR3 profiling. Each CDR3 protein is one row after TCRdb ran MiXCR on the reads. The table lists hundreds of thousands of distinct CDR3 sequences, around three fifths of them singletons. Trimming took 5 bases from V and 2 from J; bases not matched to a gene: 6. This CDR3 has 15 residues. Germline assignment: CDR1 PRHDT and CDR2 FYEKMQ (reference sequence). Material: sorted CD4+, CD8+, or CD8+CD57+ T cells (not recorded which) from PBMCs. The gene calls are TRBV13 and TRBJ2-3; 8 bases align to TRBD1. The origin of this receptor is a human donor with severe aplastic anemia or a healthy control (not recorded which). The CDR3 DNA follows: TGTGCCAGCAGCCCGGGACAGGCGAACACAGATACGCAGTATTTT. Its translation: CASSPGQANTDTQYF.